This TCR beta chain came from a study of technical replicates of blood from four donors. Germline V gives CDR1 MNHNS, CDR2 SASEGT. The CDR3 spans 15 residues. Trimming took 6 bases from V and 1 from J, leaving 15 bases between them. TCRdb's copy holds only in-frame clones and misses some; the assay was immunoSEQ multiplex PCR. The top ten hold about 0.25% of the sample, which has 80,000 to 90,000 clones, 94% seen once. The specimen sequenced was T cells isolated from PBMCs. This clonotype was sampled from a human donor in good health. This chain connects TRBV6-1 to TRBJ1-1, with D hard to call. This CDR3 reads CASSARIVANTEAFF. DNA of the CDR3: TGTGCCAGCAGCGCCAGGATTGTGGCGAACACTGAAGCTTTCTTT.